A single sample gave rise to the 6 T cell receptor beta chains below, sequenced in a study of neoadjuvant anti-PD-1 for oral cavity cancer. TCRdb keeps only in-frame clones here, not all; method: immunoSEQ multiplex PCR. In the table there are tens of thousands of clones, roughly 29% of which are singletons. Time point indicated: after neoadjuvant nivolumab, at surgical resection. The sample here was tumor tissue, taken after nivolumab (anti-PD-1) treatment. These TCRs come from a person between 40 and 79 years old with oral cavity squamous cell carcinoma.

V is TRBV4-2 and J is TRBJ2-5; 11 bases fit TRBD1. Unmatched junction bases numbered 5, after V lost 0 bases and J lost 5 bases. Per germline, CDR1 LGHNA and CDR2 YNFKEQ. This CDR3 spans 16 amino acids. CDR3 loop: CASSQDRTGGRETQYF. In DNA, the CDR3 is TGTGCCAGCAGCCAAGATAGGACAGGGGGCAGGGAGACCCAGTACTTC.

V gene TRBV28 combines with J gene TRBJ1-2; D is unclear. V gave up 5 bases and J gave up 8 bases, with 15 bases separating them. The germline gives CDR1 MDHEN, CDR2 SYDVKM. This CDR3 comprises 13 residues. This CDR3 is CASSRAGLPGYTF. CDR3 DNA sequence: TGTGCCAGCAGTCGGGCGGGGTTGCCCGGCTACACCTTC.

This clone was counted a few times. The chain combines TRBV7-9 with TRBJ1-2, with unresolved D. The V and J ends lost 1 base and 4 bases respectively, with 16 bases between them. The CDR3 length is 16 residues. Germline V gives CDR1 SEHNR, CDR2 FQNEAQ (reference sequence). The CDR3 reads CASSLVSGVSFYGYTF. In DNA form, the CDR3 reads TGTGCCAGCAGCTTAGTATCCGGGGTCAGCTTCTATGGCTACACCTTC.

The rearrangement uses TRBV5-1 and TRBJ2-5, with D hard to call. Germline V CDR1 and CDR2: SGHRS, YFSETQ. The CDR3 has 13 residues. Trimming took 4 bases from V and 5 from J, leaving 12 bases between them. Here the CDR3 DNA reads TGCGCCAGCAGCCCCCGTCTCGAGGAGACCCAGTACTTC. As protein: CASSPRLEETQYF.

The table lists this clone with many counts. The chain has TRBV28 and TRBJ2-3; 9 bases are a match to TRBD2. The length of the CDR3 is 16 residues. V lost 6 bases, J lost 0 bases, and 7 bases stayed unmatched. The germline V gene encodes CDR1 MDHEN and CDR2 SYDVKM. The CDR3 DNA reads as TGTGCCAGCAGGCCACATAGCGGGGGTAGCACAGATACGCAGTATTTT. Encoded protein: CASRPHSGGSTDTQYF.

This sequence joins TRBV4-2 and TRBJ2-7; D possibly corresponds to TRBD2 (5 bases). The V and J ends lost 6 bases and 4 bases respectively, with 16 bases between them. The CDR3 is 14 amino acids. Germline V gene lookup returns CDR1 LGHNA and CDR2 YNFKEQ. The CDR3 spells CASSPLSGKYEQYF. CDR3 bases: TGTGCCAGCAGTCCCCTAAGCGGCAAATACGAGCAGTACTTC.